The present TCR beta chain was sequenced within a study of cytomegalovirus exposure and HLA in healthy donors. The primer mix had 60 Vbeta and 13 Jbeta primers. Assay: immunoSEQ multiplex PCR; the TCRdb copy retains only in-frame clones and omits some. The table has about 98,000 clones, approximately 80% seen once; the top ten hold around 17%. Remarks on this clone: As yet, its antigen is unknown.

General observations from the study: There were some public TCRs occurring in many donors, but most TCR sequences were rare.

The TCR sequence derives from a man aged 60 to 75 in good health and CMV-seropositive. The sequenced material came from PBMCs.

The CDR3 here is CATSRSGGSYEQYF. CDR3 coding DNA: TGTGCCACCAGCAGGAGCGGGGGCTCCTACGAGCAGTACTTC. The rearrangement links TRBV15 to TRBJ2-7; 8 bases agree with TRBD2. Unmatched junction bases numbered 1, after V lost 3 bases and J lost 0 bases. The CDR3 loop spans 14 amino acids. Germline loops: CDR1 LNHNV, CDR2 YYDKDF (reference sequence).